This TCR beta chain was captured by sequencing in a study of T cell responses to AZD1222 COVID-19 vaccine. Sequencing used immunoSEQ multiplex PCR; TCRdb keeps in-frame clones, though not all of them. The sample holds 180,000 or so clones, less than 95% seen once. This clone was found once. The germline gives CDR1 MNHNS, CDR2 SASEGT. The CDR3 runs 14 residues. V lost 3 bases, J lost 4 bases, and 6 bases stayed unmatched. This sample comprised peripheral blood, obtained on day 0 of AZD1222 vaccination. The V gene is TRBV6-1, the J gene TRBJ2-7, with 7 bases aligning to TRBD1. This sequence originates from an adult in good health. The CDR3 loop is CASSEPDRKYEQYF. CDR3 DNA: TGTGCCAGCAGTGAGCCGGACAGGAAATACGAGCAGTACTTC.